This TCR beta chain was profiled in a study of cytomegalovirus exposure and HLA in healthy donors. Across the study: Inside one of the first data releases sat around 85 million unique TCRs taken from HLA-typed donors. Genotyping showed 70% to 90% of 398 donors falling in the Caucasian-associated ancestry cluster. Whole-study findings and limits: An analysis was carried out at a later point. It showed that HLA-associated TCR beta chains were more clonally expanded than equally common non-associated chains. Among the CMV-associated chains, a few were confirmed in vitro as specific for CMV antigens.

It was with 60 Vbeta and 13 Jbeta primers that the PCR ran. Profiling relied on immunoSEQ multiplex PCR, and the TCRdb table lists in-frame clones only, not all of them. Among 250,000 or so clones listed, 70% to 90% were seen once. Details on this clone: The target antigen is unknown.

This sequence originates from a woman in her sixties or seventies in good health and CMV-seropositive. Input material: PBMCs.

CDR3 coding DNA: TGCGCCAGCAGCGTCGGCCCCGAGGGTCAGACCCAGTACTTC. It yields the protein CASSVGPEGQTQYF. The chain has TRBV5-1 and TRBJ2-5, with D perhaps matching TRBD2 (5 bases). CDR1 and CDR2 (germline): SGHRS, YFSETQ. This CDR3 spans 14 amino acids. Trimming took off 4 bases at V and 6 bases at J, with 16 bases between the two ends.